Below, 9 T cell receptor beta chains from the same sample are listed, as sequenced in a study of glioma-infiltrating T cells. Amplification of TCR alpha and beta CDR3 regions from RNA used iRepertoire nested multiplex PCR. Each CDR3 protein is one row after TCRdb ran MiXCR on the multiplex PCR reads. The table lists roughly 120,000 distinct CDR3 sequences, 20% to 25% of them singletons. Input material: glioma tissue, nonneoplastic brain tissue, or PBMCs (not recorded which). The receptors were gathered from a human donor with low-grade glioma or glioblastoma, undergoing nonglioma brain surgery, or in good health (not recorded which).

The chain joins TRBV19 to TRBJ1-2; D may be TRBD1 (5 bases). Germline V gene data show CDR1 as LNHDA and CDR2 as SQIVND (reference sequence). This CDR3 is built from 15 residues. Trimming removed 5 bases from V and 2 bases from J, with 15 bases in between. CDR3 protein: CASSDSGTANYGYTF. The CDR3 DNA reads as TGTGCCAGTAGTGACTCCGGGACCGCCAACTATGGCTACACCTTC.

The V and J genes are TRBV3-1 and TRBJ2-7, with D uncertain. The V gene's germline CDR1 is LGHDT and CDR2 YNNKEL (reference sequence). The CDR3 runs 12 residues. Trimming left V 4 bases short and J 3 bases short, with 7 bases between. CDR3 residues: CASSLFCYEQYF. The CDR3, as DNA: TGTGCCAGCAGCCTTTTCTGCTACGAGCAGTACTTC.

Notes on this clonotype: A clone one base away is much larger, so this may be a read error. This CDR3 is missing its conserved last phenylalanine or tryptophan, likely due to a read error. Because the CDR3's place on the DNA is in doubt, the DNA is left out and the CDR3 is given as listed by TCRdb. CDR3 sequence reads: CASSQDWDRGPVHL. The rearrangement links TRBV14 to TRBJ1-6; the table's D gene call, TRBD1, was not cross checked with the DNA. Termini included, the CDR3 measures 14 amino acids. The germline V gene encodes CDR1 SGHDN and CDR2 FVKESK.

This clonotype was recorded many times. V usage is TRBV7-2 and J usage is TRBJ2-3; D is perhaps TRBD1 or TRBD2 (5 bases each). V was cut by 0 bases and J by 3 bases, with 16 bases left in between. The CDR3 spans 17 residues. Germline V gives CDR1 SGHTA, CDR2 FQGNSA. The CDR3 DNA sequence: TGTGCCAGCAGCTTAGCGTCGGGGACGAGTCGGACAGATACGCAGTATTTT. Translating it yields CASSLASGTSRTDTQYF.

The genes are TRBV29-1 and TRBJ1-1, with 7 bases fitting TRBD1. Germline CDR1 reads SQVTM; CDR2 reads ANQGSEA. The CDR3 is 13 amino acids. With 6 bases clipped from V and 1 base from J, the junction kept 5 bases outside the gene matches. The CDR3 loop reads CSVAGTANTEAFF. DNA for the CDR3: TGCAGCGTCGCCGGGACAGCGAACACTGAAGCTTTCTTT.

This clonotype was counted ten times or more. The chain joins TRBV7-2 to TRBJ2-6; D is perhaps TRBD1 (5 bases). The CDR3 length is 12 residues. Trimming pared 1 base from V and 11 bases from J, leaving 6 bases between. Looked up from germline, CDR1 is SGHTA and CDR2 is FQGNSA. In DNA form, the CDR3 reads TGTGCCAGCAGCTTAGAAGGGGACGTCCTGACTTTC. Translated, it gives CASSLEGDVLTF.

As to this clonotype: This CDR3 is missing its conserved last phenylalanine or tryptophan, likely due to a read error. The chain links TRBV6-5 to TRBJ2-7; 8 bases are a match to TRBD2. Germline trimming cut 5 bases from V and 7 bases from J; bases unmatched to any gene: 10. Germline CDR1 reads MNHEY; CDR2 reads SVGAGI. The CDR3 runs to 14 residues. The CDR3 protein is CASSAPGLEGEQYL. The CDR3 bases are TGTGCCAGCAGTGCCCCGGGACTAGAGGGAGAGCAGTACTTG.

This clonotype was seen many times. The gene calls are TRBV18 and TRBJ2-7; D is possibly TRBD1 (6 bases). V lost 6 bases to trimming and J lost 4 bases, with 13 bases between them. Germline CDR1 reads KGHSH; CDR2 reads LQKENI. This CDR3 has 13 amino acids. CDR3 residues: CASSPDRSYEQYF. CDR3 nucleotide sequence: TGTGCCAGCTCCCCTGACAGGTCTTACGAGCAGTACTTC.

On this clonotype itself: With a much larger clone just one base away, this may be a read error. This rearrangement joins TRBV18 to TRBJ1-1; TRBD1 agrees at 8 bases. Germline CDR1 KGHSH, CDR2 LQKENI. The CDR3 has 14 residues. Trimming took 5 bases from V and 7 from J; bases not matched to a gene: 9. The CDR3 protein is CASSGQGRGNEAFF. The CDR3 DNA reads TGTGCCAGCTCAGGACAGGGTCGAGGGAATGAAGCTTTCTTT.